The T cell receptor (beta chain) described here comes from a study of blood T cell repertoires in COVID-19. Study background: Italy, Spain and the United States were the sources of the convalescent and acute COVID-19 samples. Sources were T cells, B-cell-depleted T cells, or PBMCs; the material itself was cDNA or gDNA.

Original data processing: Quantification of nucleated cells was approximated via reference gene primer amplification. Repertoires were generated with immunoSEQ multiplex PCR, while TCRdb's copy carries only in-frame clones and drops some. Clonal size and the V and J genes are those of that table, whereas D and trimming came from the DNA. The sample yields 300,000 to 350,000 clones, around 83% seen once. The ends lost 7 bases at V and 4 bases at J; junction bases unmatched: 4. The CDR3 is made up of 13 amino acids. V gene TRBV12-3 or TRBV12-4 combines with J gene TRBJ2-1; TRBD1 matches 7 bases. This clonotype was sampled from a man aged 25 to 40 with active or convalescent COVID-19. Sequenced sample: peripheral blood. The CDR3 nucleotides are TGTGCCAGCAAAGGGGGCGGGTACAATGAGCAGTTCTTC. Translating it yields CASKGGGYNEQFF.